A selection of T cell receptor beta chains follows, all from one sample in a study of CD8 T cells in Susac syndrome. TCRdb reprocessed the immunoSEQ multiplex PCR reads via MiXCR and lists one record per CDR3 protein. The sample yields more than 150,000 distinct CDR3 sequences, less than 97% seen once. Sequencing was done on a sample of CD8+ T cells from PBMCs. The receptors stem from a human donor with multiple sclerosis. The CDR3 runs from the conserved cysteine through the conserved F or W.

TRBV20-1,CSAREDTQYF
TRBV27,CASRGAGYGYTF
TRBV9,CASSATQGWDEQFF
TRBV9,CASSEPQGTNTEAFF
TRBV11-2,CASSLESGASYEQYF
TRBV5-6,CASSGEARETQYF
TRBV7-9,CASSPGTSGRDEQFF
TRBV6-5,CASSPDTYNSPLHF
TRBV30,CAWSESADGYTF
TRBV19,CASSPGTGRYNEQFF
TRBV5-6,CASSLVRANRDYTF
TRBV25-1,CASSEGIGTEAFF
TRBV20-1,CSARGRSSYEQYF
TRBV29-1,CSQIGTGNTEAFF
TRBV20-1,CSAMDYTEAFF
TRBV9,CASSSPRGNEQFF
TRBV11-2,CASSPPGTASTDTQYF
TRBV6-5,CASSYSGGTVNTGELFF
TRBV29-1,CSVDPGQNNYGYTF
TRBV30,CAWSVRDGHNEQFF
TRBV25-1,CASSEWAAPLHF
TRBV20-1,CSARVLAGDWRTQYF
TRBV5-6,CASSLTPAPLHF
TRBV11-2,CASIPGWANTGELFF
TRBV29-1,CSVNGQMNTEAFF
TRBV6-5,CASSELAGVHEQYF
TRBV9,CASSESGDISGELFF
TRBV3-1,CASSPQGQGAYEQYF
TRBV6-2/TRBV6-3,CASSSRTGREYAEAFF
TRBV5-1,CASSLDGFGYTF
TRBV6-5,CASSYDPNFYHNEQFF
TRBV27,CASTAGLAGGSDTQYF
TRBV15,CATSRHRDYYNEQFF
TRBV6-5,CASSYSRPSGGETQYF
TRBV6-5,CASGGQGNQPQHF
TRBV25-1,CASSEFGRGSPLHF
TRBV7-2,CASSSETAYEQYF
TRBV7-6,CASSPLSTGELFF
TRBV20-1,CSARPRQKSYTF
TRBV4-1,CASSQEGDQPQHF
TRBV7-9,CASSLVGRTRYNEQFF
TRBV27,CASSNDRGRWETQYF
TRBV3-1,CASSRGLVSRVEQFF
TRBV30,CAWSETTNEKLFF
TRBV9,CASSVGRSNTEAFF